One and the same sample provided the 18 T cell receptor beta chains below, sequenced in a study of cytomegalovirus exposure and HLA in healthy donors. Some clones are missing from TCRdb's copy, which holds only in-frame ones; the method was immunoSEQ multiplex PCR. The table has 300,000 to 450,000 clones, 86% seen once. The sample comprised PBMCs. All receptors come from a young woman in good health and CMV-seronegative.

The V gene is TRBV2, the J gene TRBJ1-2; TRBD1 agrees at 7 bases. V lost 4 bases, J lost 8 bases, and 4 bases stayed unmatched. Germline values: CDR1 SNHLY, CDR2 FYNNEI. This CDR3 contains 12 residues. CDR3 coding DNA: TGTGCCAGCAGTGGACAGGGAGGCGGCTACACCTTC. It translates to CASSGQGGGYTF.

CDR3 in DNA: TGTGCCAGCAGCTTAGGAGGGAACACCGGGGAGCTGTTTTTT. Residues: CASSLGGNTGELFF. The chain carries TRBV7-2 and TRBJ2-2; D is ambiguous. Trimming left V 1 base short and J 1 base short, with 4 bases between. The CDR3 has 14 amino acids. Looked up from germline, CDR1 is SGHTA and CDR2 is FQGNSA.

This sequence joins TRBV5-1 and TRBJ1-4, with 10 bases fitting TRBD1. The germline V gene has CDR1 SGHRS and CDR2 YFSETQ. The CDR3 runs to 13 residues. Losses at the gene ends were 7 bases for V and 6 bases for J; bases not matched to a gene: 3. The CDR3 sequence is CASSGTGDEKLFF. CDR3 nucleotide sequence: TGCGCCAGCTCCGGGACAGGGGATGAAAAACTGTTTTTT.

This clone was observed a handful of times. The CDR3 region is CASTPGGPNEKLFF. CDR3 DNA: TGTGCCAGCACCCCAGGGGGACCTAATGAAAAACTGTTTTTT. The chain combines TRBV28 with TRBJ1-4; TRBD1 matches at 7 bases. Germline V gives CDR1 MDHEN, CDR2 SYDVKM. This CDR3 region has 14 residues. The J segment lost 3 bases and the V segment lost 7 bases, leaving 5 bases of the junction unmatched.

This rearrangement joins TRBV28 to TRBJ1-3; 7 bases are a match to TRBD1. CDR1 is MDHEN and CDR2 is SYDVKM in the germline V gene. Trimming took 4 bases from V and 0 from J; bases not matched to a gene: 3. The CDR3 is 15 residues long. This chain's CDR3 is CASSSGQSSGNTIYF. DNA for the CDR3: TGTGCCAGCAGTTCGGGACAGTCCTCTGGAAACACCATATATTTT.

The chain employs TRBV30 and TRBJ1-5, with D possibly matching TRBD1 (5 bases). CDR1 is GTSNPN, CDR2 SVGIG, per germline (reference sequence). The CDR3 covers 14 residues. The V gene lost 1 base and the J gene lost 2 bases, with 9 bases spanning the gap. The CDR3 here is CAWSAGLGNQPQHF. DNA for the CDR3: TGTGCCTGGAGTGCAGGGTTGGGCAATCAGCCCCAGCATTTT.

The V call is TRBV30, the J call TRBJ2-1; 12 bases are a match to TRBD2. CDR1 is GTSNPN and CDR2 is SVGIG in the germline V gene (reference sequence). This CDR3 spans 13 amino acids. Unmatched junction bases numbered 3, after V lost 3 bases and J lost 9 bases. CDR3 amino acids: CAWSLTSGGEQFF. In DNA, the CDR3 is TGTGCCTGGAGCCTGACTAGCGGGGGTGAGCAGTTCTTC. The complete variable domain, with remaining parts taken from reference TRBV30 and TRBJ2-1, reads SQTIHQWPATLVQPVGSPLSLECTVEGTSNPNLYWYRQAAGRGLQLLFYSVGIGQISSEVPQNLSASRPQDRQFILSSKKLLLSDSGFYLCAWSLTSGGEQFFGPGTRLTVL.

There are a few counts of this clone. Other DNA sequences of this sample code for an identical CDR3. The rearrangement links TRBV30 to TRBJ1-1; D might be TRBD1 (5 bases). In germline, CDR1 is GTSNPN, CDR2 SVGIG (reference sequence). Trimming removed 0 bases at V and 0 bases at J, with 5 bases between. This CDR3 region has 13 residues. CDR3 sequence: CAWSVGVNTEAFF. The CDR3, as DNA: TGTGCCTGGAGTGTAGGGGTGAACACTGAAGCTTTCTTT.

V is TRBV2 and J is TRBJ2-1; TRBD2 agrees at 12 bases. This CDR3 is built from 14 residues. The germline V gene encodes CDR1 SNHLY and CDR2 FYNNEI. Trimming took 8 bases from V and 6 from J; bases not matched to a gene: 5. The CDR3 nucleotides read TGTGCCAGCGGGTCTAGCGGGAGGGCCAATGAGCAGTTCTTC. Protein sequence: CASGSSGRANEQFF.

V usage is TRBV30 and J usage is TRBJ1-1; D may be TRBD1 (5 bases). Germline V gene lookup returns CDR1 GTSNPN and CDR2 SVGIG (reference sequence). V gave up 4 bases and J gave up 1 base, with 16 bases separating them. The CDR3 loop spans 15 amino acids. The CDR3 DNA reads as TGTGCCTGGAAATCAGGGCCTAGGTCGAACACTGAAGCTTTCTTT. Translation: CAWKSGPRSNTEAFF.

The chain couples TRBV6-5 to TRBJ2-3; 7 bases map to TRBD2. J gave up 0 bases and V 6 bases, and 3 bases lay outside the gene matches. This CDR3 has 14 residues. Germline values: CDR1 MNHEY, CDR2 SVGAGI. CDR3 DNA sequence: TGTGCCAGCAGACCGGGGGGAAGCACAGATACGCAGTATTTT. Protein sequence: CASRPGGSTDTQYF.

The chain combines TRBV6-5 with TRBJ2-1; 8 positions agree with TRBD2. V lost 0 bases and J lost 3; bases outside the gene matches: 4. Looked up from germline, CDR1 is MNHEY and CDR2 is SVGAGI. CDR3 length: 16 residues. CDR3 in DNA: TGTGCCAGCAGTTACTCGCGAGCGGGGGTCTACAATGAGCAGTTCTTC. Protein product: CASSYSRAGVYNEQFF.

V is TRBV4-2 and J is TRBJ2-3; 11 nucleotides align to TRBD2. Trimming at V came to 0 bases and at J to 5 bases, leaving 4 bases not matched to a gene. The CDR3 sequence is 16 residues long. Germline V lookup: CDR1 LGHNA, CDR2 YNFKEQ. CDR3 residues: CASSQELAGDGDTQYF. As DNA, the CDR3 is TGTGCCAGCAGCCAAGAACTAGCGGGAGATGGAGATACGCAGTATTTT.

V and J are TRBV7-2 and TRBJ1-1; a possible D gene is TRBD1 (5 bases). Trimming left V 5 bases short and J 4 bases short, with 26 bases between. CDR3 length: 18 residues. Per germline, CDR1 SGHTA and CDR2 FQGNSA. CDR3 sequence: CASSPRGGVSRNSTEAFF. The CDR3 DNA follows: TGTGCCAGCAGCCCACGGGGCGGGGTTAGTCGCAACAGCACTGAAGCTTTCTTT. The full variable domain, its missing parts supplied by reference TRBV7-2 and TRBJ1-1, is GAGVSQSPSNKVTEKGKDVELRCDPISGHTALYWYRQSLGQGLEFLIYFQGNSAPDKSGLPSDRFSAERTGGSVSTLTIQRTQQEDSAVYLCASSPRGGVSRNSTEAFFGQGTRLTVV.

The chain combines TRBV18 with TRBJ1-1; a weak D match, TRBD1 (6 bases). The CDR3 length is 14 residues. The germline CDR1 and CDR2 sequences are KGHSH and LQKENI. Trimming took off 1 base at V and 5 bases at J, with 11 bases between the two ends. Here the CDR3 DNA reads TGTGCCAGCTCACCACAGGGGGAGGGTACTGAAGCTTTCTTT. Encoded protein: CASSPQGEGTEAFF. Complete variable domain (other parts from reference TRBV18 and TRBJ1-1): NAGVMQNPRHLVRRRGQEARLRCSPMKGHSHVYWYRQLPEEGLKFMVYLQKENIIDESGMPKERFSAEFPKEGPSILRIQQVVRGDSAAYFCASSPQGEGTEAFFGQGTRLTVV.

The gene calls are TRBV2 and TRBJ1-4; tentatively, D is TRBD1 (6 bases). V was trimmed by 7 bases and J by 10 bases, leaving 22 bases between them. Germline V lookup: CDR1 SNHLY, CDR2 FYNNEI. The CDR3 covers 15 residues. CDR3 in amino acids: CASKPSTGWRGKLFF. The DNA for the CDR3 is TGTGCCAGCAAGCCTTCTACAGGGTGGCGCGGAAAACTGTTTTTT.

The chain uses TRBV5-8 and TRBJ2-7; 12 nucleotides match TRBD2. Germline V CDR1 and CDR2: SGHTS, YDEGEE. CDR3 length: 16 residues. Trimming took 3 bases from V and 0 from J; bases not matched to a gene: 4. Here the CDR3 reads CASSWTSGMSSYEQYF. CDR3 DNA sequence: TGTGCCAGCAGCTGGACTAGCGGGATGAGCTCCTACGAGCAGTACTTC.

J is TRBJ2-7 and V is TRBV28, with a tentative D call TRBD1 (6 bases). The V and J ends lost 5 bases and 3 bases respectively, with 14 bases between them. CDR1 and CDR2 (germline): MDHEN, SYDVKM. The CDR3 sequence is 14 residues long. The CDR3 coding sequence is TGTGCCAGCAGTCAGTCGGGACAACTCTACGAGCAGTACTTC. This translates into CASSQSGQLYEQYF.